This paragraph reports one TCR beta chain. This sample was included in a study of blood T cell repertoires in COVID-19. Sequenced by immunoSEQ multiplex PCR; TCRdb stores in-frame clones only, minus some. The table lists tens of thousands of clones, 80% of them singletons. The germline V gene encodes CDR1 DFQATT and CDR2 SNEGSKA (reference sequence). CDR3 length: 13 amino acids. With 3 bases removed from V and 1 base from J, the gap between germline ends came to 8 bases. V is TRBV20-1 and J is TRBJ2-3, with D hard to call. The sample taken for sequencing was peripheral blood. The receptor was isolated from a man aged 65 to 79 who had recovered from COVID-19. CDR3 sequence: CSASSEGTDTQYF. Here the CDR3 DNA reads TGCAGTGCTAGTTCAGAGGGCACAGATACGCAGTATTTT.